Listed here is a single T cell receptor (beta chain). Its antigen is unknown. Sequenced material consisted of expressed TCRB transcripts (all of the isolated RNA was reverse transcribed). Sequencing was performed with immunoSEQ multiplex PCR; in TCRdb, only in-frame clones are kept and a portion is missing. Of 970,000 or so clones listed, roughly 15% are singletons. The sample comes from a study of beta chain features in type 1 diabetes. Study-wide context: Patients looked much like healthy donors when it came to age, gender and cell yields. Study results and limitations: Moderate but significant shortening of TCRB CDR3s was recorded in all four CD4+ subsets from Type 1 diabetes patients. Insertion counts at VDJ junctions were lower in type 1 diabetes patients, who also showed more deletions there.

The CDR3 length is 15 residues. Germline-derived CDR1 and CDR2 are SGHTA and FQGNSA. Trimming removed 3 bases from V and 9 bases from J, with 18 bases in between. The TCR sequence derives from a woman aged 18-35 years in good health. V gene TRBV7-2 combines with J gene TRBJ2-1; the D gene could be TRBD1 or TRBD2 (5 bases each). Sequenced material: naive CD4+ T cells from blood. Written as DNA, the CDR3 is TGTGCCAGCAGCTTCATTTCATCCCCAGGGACTGAGCAGTTCTTC. Protein sequence: CASSFISSPGTEQFF.